This T cell receptor beta chain was recovered during a study of cytomegalovirus exposure and HLA in healthy donors. About the study: The 130 or so validation repertoires, a later analysis reported, used the same platform as the approximately 650 first-cohort repertoires.

V shed 6 bases, J shed 7 bases, and the junction held 16 bases outside the gene matches. Germline V lookup: CDR1 MNHEY, CDR2 SMNVEV (reference sequence). CDR3 size: 17 residues. Sequenced by immunoSEQ multiplex PCR; TCRdb stores in-frame clones only, minus some. The table records 100,000 to 150,000 clones, about 90% of them present only once. This clone was seen just once. The rearrangement joins TRBV27 to TRBJ1-4, with 8 bases that match TRBD1. Specimen: PBMCs. The TCR sequence derives from a woman aged 18-29 years in good health and CMV-seronegative. The CDR3 region has the DNA TGTGCCAGCAGACCCGAACGTGGCAGGGGGCGACGTGAAAAACTGTTTTTT. Amino acid sequence: CASRPERGRGRREKLFF.